This TCR beta chain was sequenced for a study of blood T cell repertoires in COVID-19. Overall study: T cells, B-cell-depleted T cells, or PBMCs supplied cDNA or gDNA.

Deletions cut 3 bases from V and 4 bases from J, with 15 bases between. Germline values: CDR1 SQVTM, CDR2 ANQGSEA. The CDR3 has 15 amino acids. Libraries were prepared by immunoSEQ multiplex PCR; TCRdb keeps only in-frame clonotypes and omits some of them. This sample has 250,000 to 300,000 clones; over 80% occur once, and the top ten carry about 5%. The TCR was taken from a man between 60 and 75 years old who had recovered from COVID-19. Sequencing used peripheral blood. The chain links TRBV29-1 to TRBJ2-2; D perhaps matches TRBD1 (5 bases). The CDR3 DNA reads TGCAGCGTTGAGGACGGGCAGGGTATCACCGGGGAGCTGTTTTTT. Amino acids: CSVEDGQGITGELFF.